This T cell receptor (beta chain) was recorded in a study of T cells expressing NK-cell markers. Across the whole study: Sorted CD3+CD56+NKG2C+, CD3+CD56+NKG2C- and CD3+CD56-NKG2C+ T cells provided the TCR beta repertoires.

Study outcomes and limitations: Uncertainty persisted over the HCMV specificity of expanded NKG2C+ T cell clones. Of the CD8+ T cells in more than five donors, 1.0-7.0% belonged to dominant NKG2C+ clonotypes.

CDR1 KGHDR and CDR2 SFDVKD come from the germline V gene. This CDR3 is built from 13 residues. On this clonotype: The antigen remains unidentified.

5'RACE template switching built TCR beta cDNA with unique molecular identifiers. TCRdb processed the 5' RACE reads again and assigns one entry to each CDR3 protein, with no DNA. The sample features 500,000 to 600,000 distinct CDR3 sequences, with less than 4.5% in its top ten. This chain joins TRBV24-1 and TRBJ2-1; TCRdb reports TRBD1, a call that lacks DNA to check it against. Material for sequencing was blood T cells: a sorted CD56 or NKG2C T cell subset, CD4+ or CD8+ T cells, or bulk PBMC T cells (not recorded which). The sequence came from a man younger than 35 in good health. The CDR3 is CATSELGDNEQFF.